This T cell receptor beta chain was profiled in a study of yellow fever vaccine responses in identical twins. Study-level points and caveats: Twins reportedly had a vaccine T cell response that seemed partly convergent, partly personalized.

TCRdb used MiXCR to reprocess the RT-PCR reads, holding one entry per CDR3 protein. The sample contains about 1,400 distinct CDR3 sequences, roughly 90% of which appear only once. This CDR3 has 15 residues. V dropped 5 bases and J dropped 5; count of bases not matched to a gene: 8. Germline loops: CDR1 WNHNN, CDR2 SYGVQD (reference sequence). Concerning this clonotype itself: Its target is unknown.

This sequence was found in a woman in her late teens or twenties who received the yellow fever vaccine. The specimen comprised T cells from blood (PBMCs), unsorted or a sorted subset (not recorded which), sampled before or after yellow fever vaccination (not recorded which). The rearrangement joins TRBV10-1 to TRBJ2-2, with TRBD1 matching over 7 bases. CDR3 region: CASSSTGAGTGELFF. Here the CDR3 DNA reads TGCGCCAGCAGTTCTACAGGGGCCGGAACCGGGGAGCTGTTTTTT.